The TCR beta chain described here comes from a study of post-analysis software for immune sequencing data. Details on this clonotype: Its matching antigen is unknown.

V gave up 0 bases and J gave up 7 bases; unmatched junction bases: 4. This CDR3 is built from 14 residues. CDR1 and CDR2 (germline): MNHEY, SVGAGI. Libraries were made from TCR beta cDNA, and they carried unique molecular identifiers. cDNA molecules numbering around 450,000 came from approximately 1 to 10 million T cells. TCRdb passed the PCR reads through MiXCR, listing each CDR3 protein once. The table records 380,000 or so distinct CDR3 sequences, less than 40% of them present only once. Study results and caveats: By F measure, strong co-clustering occurred among samples prepared in the same batch. Comparison of patients with controls showed roughly five TRBV segments more frequent in patients, TRBV5-6, TRBV5-1 and TRBV20-1 among them. Controls had significantly higher normalized Chao1 diversity than multiple sclerosis patients.

The source of this sequence is a girl aged 5-17 years with multiple sclerosis. What was sequenced was blood. The V gene is TRBV6-5, the J gene TRBJ2-7; TRBD1 agrees at 9 bases. CDR3 coding DNA: TGTGCCAGCAGTTACTCTTGGGACAGGGAAGAGCAGTACTTC. Amino acids: CASSYSWDREEQYF.